These 3 T cell receptor beta chains were sequenced from one sample in a study of tissue T cells after allogeneic stem cell transplantation (dated by TCRdb to 2022 to 2024). The library was prepared using the immunoSEQ multiplex PCR assay. The clones in this table, taken by TCRdb from immuneACCESS, are in-frame only. Not every clone is retained; where verified, under half of the shortfall comes from an unresolved V gene, and the cause of the rest is unknown. Here the sample has just over 8,500 clones; 35% to 50% occur a single time. Over 1.2% of the sample is held by the ten biggest clonotypes. Explained via the paper, the time point label denotes: mouse harvest day 7 after allogeneic transplant. Mouse grafts consisting of 10^7 T-cell-depleted bone marrow cells combined with 10^6 splenic CD5+ T cells were administered by tail vein injection. The source material was skin. Source of these receptors: a female BALB/c mouse given C57BL/6 T cells with graft-versus-host disease after an allogeneic hematopoietic cell transplant.

In the case of this clone: Germline and genes: mouse. The CDR3 end is not reached by the read, which stops 1 residue before it; the germline J gene fills it in. The chain joins TRBV26 to TRBJ2-5; either TRBD1 or TRBD2 may supply D (6 bases each). The CDR3 is made up of 14 amino acids. V gave up 0 bases and J gave up 3 bases, with 7 bases separating them. Germline CDR1 and CDR2: KGHPV and FQNQEV (reference sequence). The CDR3 DNA, read in part, is TGTGCCAGCAGTCTGTCAGGGGGGCAAGACACCCAGTAC. Residues: CASSLSGGQDTQY. The CDR3 reads in full as CASSLSGGQDTQYF.

This clone occurred a few times. Gene names follow the mouse nomenclature. The read stops 1 residue short of the end of the CDR3; the missing end is completed from the germline J gene. The rearrangement joins TRBV26 to TRBJ1-3; TRBD1 is a possible D gene (5 bases). CDR1 is KGHPV and CDR2 is FQNQEV in the germline V gene (reference sequence). This CDR3 comprises 14 residues. V lost 3 bases, J lost 0 bases, and 6 bases lay in between. CDR3 DNA (partial): TGTGCCAGCAGTCTACAGGATTCTGGAAATACGCTCTAT. Translated, it gives CASSLQDSGNTLY. The CDR3 in full is CASSLQDSGNTLYF.

This clone was recorded a few times. Gene names refer to mouse genes. Read sequence stops 1 residue before the CDR3 end, and the germline J gene provides the missing end. V is TRBV5 and J is TRBJ2-2, with 12 bases that match TRBD2. Trimming took 4 bases from V and 1 from J; bases not matched to a gene: 7. The length of the CDR3 is 18 residues. CDR1 LGHNA and CDR2 YNLKQL come from the germline V gene (reference sequence). CDR3 DNA (partial): TGTGCCAGCAGCCCCCCGACTGGGGGGGCGGGAAACACCGGGCAGCTCTAC. This sequence encodes CASSPPTGGAGNTGQLY. The whole CDR3 reads CASSPPTGGAGNTGQLYF.